These T cell receptor beta chains were read from a single sample in a study of blood T cells in healthy people across ages. TCRdb itself ran the 5' RACE reads through MiXCR, one entry per CDR3 protein. The sample includes over a million distinct CDR3 sequences, 45% seen only once; the top ten take over 15%. What was sequenced was blood. The receptor source for this set is a woman between 55 and 75 years old in good health. Each CDR3 is given with its conserved first and last residue. Each record gives: V gene, D gene, clone size, J gene, CDR3 protein, CDR3 DNA. D genes are given only for firm matches. The listing skips clone size in some rows; elsewhere it reads once, few, many or a size class.

v_gene: TRBV2; d_gene: NA; abundance: few; j_gene: TRBJ2-3; CDR3aa: CASNRGDLTDTQYF; CDR3nt: TGTGCCAGCAACCGCGGGGACCTCACAGATACGCAGTATTTT
v_gene: TRBV9; d_gene: TRBD1; abundance: NA; j_gene: TRBJ1-1; CDR3aa: CASSPNPPDRENTEAFF; CDR3nt: TGTGCCAGCAGCCCAAACCCCCCGGACAGGGAGAACACTGAAGCTTTCTTT
v_gene: TRBV12-3/TRBV12-4; d_gene: TRBD1; abundance: NA; j_gene: TRBJ1-2; CDR3aa: CASRSGTGHYGYTF; CDR3nt: TGTGCCAGCAGATCCGGGACAGGACACTATGGCTACACCTTC
v_gene: TRBV20-1; d_gene: NA; abundance: NA; j_gene: TRBJ1-4; CDR3aa: CSARDPWTSSDEKLFF; CDR3nt: TGCAGTGCTAGAGATCCTTGGACATCTTCTGATGAAAAACTGTTTTTT
v_gene: TRBV7-9; d_gene: NA; abundance: NA; j_gene: TRBJ2-1; CDR3aa: CASSLAQGQRAYEQFF; CDR3nt: TGTGCCAGCAGCTTAGCGCAGGGTCAACGGGCTTACGAGCAGTTCTTC
v_gene: TRBV9; d_gene: NA; abundance: few; j_gene: TRBJ2-4; CDR3aa: CASSTGYKNIQYF; CDR3nt: TGTGCCAGCAGCACAGGGTACAAAAACATTCAGTACTTC
v_gene: TRBV20-1; d_gene: NA; abundance: NA; j_gene: TRBJ1-2; CDR3aa: CSVRPPGIAGYTF; CDR3nt: TGCAGTGTTCGACCACCGGGGATCGCTGGCTACACCTTC
v_gene: TRBV6-5; d_gene: TRBD2; abundance: NA; j_gene: TRBJ2-5; CDR3aa: CASSYGEGYETQYF; CDR3nt: TGTGCCAGCAGTTACGGGGAGGGTTACGAGACCCAGTACTTC
v_gene: TRBV6-5; d_gene: NA; abundance: NA; j_gene: TRBJ2-7; CDR3aa: CATTDWRGSNEQYF; CDR3nt: TGTGCCACTACGGACTGGCGGGGATCCAATGAGCAGTACTTC
v_gene: TRBV27; d_gene: TRBD1; abundance: NA; j_gene: TRBJ2-1; CDR3aa: CAGSLLTGDRDEQFF; CDR3nt: TGTGCCGGCAGTTTATTGACAGGGGATAGAGATGAGCAGTTCTTC
v_gene: TRBV11-2; d_gene: TRBD2; abundance: NA; j_gene: TRBJ2-3; CDR3aa: CASSPTGTSGVPPRDTQYF; CDR3nt: TGTGCCAGCAGCCCGACCGGGACTAGCGGAGTACCTCCCCGAGATACGCAGTATTTT
v_gene: TRBV20-1; d_gene: NA; abundance: NA; j_gene: TRBJ2-4; CDR3aa: CSASGTPLAKNIQYF; CDR3nt: TGCAGTGCTTCCGGGACACCTTTAGCCAAAAACATTCAGTACTTC
v_gene: TRBV2; d_gene: TRBD1; abundance: few; j_gene: TRBJ2-7; CDR3aa: CASKGAQIYEQYF; CDR3nt: TGTGCCAGCAAGGGGGCACAGATCTACGAGCAGTACTTC
v_gene: TRBV7-9; d_gene: NA; abundance: few; j_gene: TRBJ2-1; CDR3aa: CASSSAGGQFF; CDR3nt: TGTGCCAGCAGCTCCGCCGGGGGGCAGTTCTTC
v_gene: TRBV29-1; d_gene: NA; abundance: NA; j_gene: TRBJ2-2; CDR3aa: CSAGQNTGELFF; CDR3nt: TGCAGCGCTGGACAGAACACCGGGGAGCTGTTTTTT
v_gene: TRBV20-1; d_gene: TRBD2; abundance: NA; j_gene: TRBJ2-7; CDR3aa: CSAPGLAGGRSYNEQYF; CDR3nt: TGCAGTGCCCCGGGACTAGCGGGAGGGCGGTCCTACAATGAGCAGTACTTC
v_gene: TRBV11-1; d_gene: NA; abundance: NA; j_gene: TRBJ2-5; CDR3aa: CASTTGKETQYF; CDR3nt: TGTGCCAGTACGACGGGGAAGGAGACCCAGTACTTC
v_gene: TRBV10-3; d_gene: TRBD1; abundance: NA; j_gene: TRBJ2-7; CDR3aa: CAISERGQGNYEQYF; CDR3nt: TGTGCCATCAGTGAGCGGGGACAGGGGAATTACGAGCAGTACTTC
v_gene: TRBV6-6; d_gene: NA; abundance: NA; j_gene: TRBJ1-1; CDR3aa: CASSYPGRGSGNTEAFF; CDR3nt: TGTGCCAGCAGTTACCCCGGGCGGGGCTCGGGGAACACTGAAGCTTTCTTT
v_gene: TRBV12-3/TRBV12-4; d_gene: TRBD1; abundance: NA; j_gene: TRBJ1-5; CDR3aa: CTSSLLPTGEQPQHF; CDR3nt: TGTACCAGCAGCCTTCTCCCCACAGGGGAACAGCCCCAGCATTTT
v_gene: TRBV25-1; d_gene: TRBD1; abundance: NA; j_gene: TRBJ2-3; CDR3aa: CASSEYRTGSTDTQYF; CDR3nt: TGTGCCAGCAGTGAATATAGGACAGGGAGCACAGATACGCAGTATTTT
v_gene: TRBV2; d_gene: NA; abundance: NA; j_gene: TRBJ2-7; CDR3aa: CASSEGRGPYEQYF; CDR3nt: TGTGCCAGCAGTGAGGGCCGGGGTCCCTACGAGCAGTACTTC
v_gene: TRBV4-2; d_gene: NA; abundance: NA; j_gene: TRBJ2-3; CDR3aa: CASSQDVGPTDTQYF; CDR3nt: TGTGCCAGCAGCCAAGATGTGGGACCCACAGATACGCAGTATTTT
v_gene: TRBV4-1; d_gene: NA; abundance: NA; j_gene: TRBJ2-3; CDR3aa: CASSQTGVTDTQYF; CDR3nt: TGCGCCAGCAGCCAAACGGGAGTCACAGATACGCAGTATTTT
v_gene: TRBV20-1; d_gene: NA; abundance: few; j_gene: TRBJ2-7; CDR3aa: CSARGRTSYEQYF; CDR3nt: TGCAGTGCTAGAGGTAGGACGTCCTACGAGCAGTACTTC
v_gene: TRBV20-1; d_gene: TRBD2; abundance: NA; j_gene: TRBJ2-1; CDR3aa: CSARGLGLAGTYNEQFF; CDR3nt: TGCAGTGCTAGAGGTCTAGGACTAGCGGGTACATACAATGAGCAGTTCTTC
v_gene: TRBV28; d_gene: NA; abundance: NA; j_gene: TRBJ2-5; CDR3aa: CASSPQGRRRETQYF; CDR3nt: TGTGCCAGCAGTCCCCAGGGACGGAGAAGGGAGACCCAGTACTTC
v_gene: TRBV12-3/TRBV12-4; d_gene: TRBD1; abundance: NA; j_gene: TRBJ2-5; CDR3aa: CASSPTGGLETQYF; CDR3nt: TGTGCCAGCAGTCCCACAGGGGGTTTGGAGACCCAGTACTTC
v_gene: TRBV6-6; d_gene: NA; abundance: NA; j_gene: TRBJ2-7; CDR3aa: CASSYGPVLTYEQYF; CDR3nt: TGTGCCAGCAGTTACGGGCCAGTCCTTACGTACGAGCAGTACTTC
v_gene: TRBV27; d_gene: TRBD2; abundance: few; j_gene: TRBJ2-1; CDR3aa: CASSFYLSGSIYNEQFF; CDR3nt: TGTGCCAGCAGTTTCTACCTTAGCGGGAGCATCTACAATGAGCAGTTCTTC
v_gene: TRBV7-9; d_gene: NA; abundance: few; j_gene: TRBJ2-2; CDR3aa: CASSLALETGELFF; CDR3nt: TGTGCCAGCAGCTTAGCGCTGGAAACCGGGGAGCTGTTTTTT
v_gene: TRBV4-1; d_gene: TRBD1; abundance: NA; j_gene: TRBJ1-4; CDR3aa: CASSPRDREGEKLFF; CDR3nt: TGCGCCAGCAGCCCCCGGGACAGGGAGGGTGAAAAACTGTTTTTT
v_gene: TRBV6-2/TRBV6-3; d_gene: TRBD2; abundance: NA; j_gene: TRBJ2-7; CDR3aa: CASSYSGVSGSYEQYF; CDR3nt: TGTGCCAGCAGTTACTCGGGTGTAAGCGGGAGTTACGAGCAGTACTTC
v_gene: TRBV28; d_gene: NA; abundance: NA; j_gene: TRBJ1-2; CDR3aa: CASSFQDGYTF; CDR3nt: TGTGCCAGCAGTTTCCAGGACGGCTACACCTTC
v_gene: TRBV7-3; d_gene: NA; abundance: many; j_gene: TRBJ2-7; CDR3aa: CASSLRRGYEQYF; CDR3nt: TGTGCCAGCAGCTTAAGACGGGGCTACGAGCAGTACTTC
v_gene: TRBV11-1; d_gene: TRBD1; abundance: few; j_gene: TRBJ2-3; CDR3aa: CASSSRGLGDTQYF; CDR3nt: TGTGCCAGCAGCTCCAGGGGGCTCGGAGATACGCAGTATTTT
v_gene: TRBV20-1; d_gene: TRBD1; abundance: few; j_gene: TRBJ2-3; CDR3aa: CSAPGQITDTQYF; CDR3nt: TGCAGTGCGCCGGGACAGATCACAGATACGCAGTATTTT
v_gene: TRBV9; d_gene: TRBD1; abundance: few; j_gene: TRBJ2-1; CDR3aa: CASSVGVTGGVGYNEQFF; CDR3nt: TGTGCCAGCAGCGTAGGAGTGACAGGGGGCGTCGGGTACAATGAGCAGTTCTTC
v_gene: TRBV7-2; d_gene: TRBD2; abundance: NA; j_gene: TRBJ2-3; CDR3aa: CASSLRRAGGIADTQYF; CDR3nt: TGTGCCAGCAGCTTACGGCGAGCGGGAGGCATAGCAGATACGCAGTATTTT
v_gene: TRBV7-3; d_gene: NA; abundance: few; j_gene: TRBJ2-6; CDR3aa: CASSPRGGGANVLTF; CDR3nt: TGTGCCAGCAGCCCAAGGGGAGGTGGGGCCAACGTCCTGACTTTC